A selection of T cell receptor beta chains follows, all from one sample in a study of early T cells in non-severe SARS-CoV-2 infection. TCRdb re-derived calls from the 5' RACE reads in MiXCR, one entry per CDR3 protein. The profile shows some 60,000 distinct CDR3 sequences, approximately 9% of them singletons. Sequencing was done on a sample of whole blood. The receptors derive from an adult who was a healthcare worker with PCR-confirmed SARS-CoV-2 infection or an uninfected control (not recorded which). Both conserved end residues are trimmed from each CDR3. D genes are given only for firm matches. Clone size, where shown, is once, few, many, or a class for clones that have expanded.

ASSLGGGTNTEAF TRBV5-8 NA NA
SAEDRVSTGELF TRBV29-1 TRBD1 many
ASSLDGARPINEKLF TRBV11-2 NA many
SASRRFGGETQY TRBV20-1 NA many
SARDWRTESGELF TRBV20-1 NA NA
ASSLALYSRGGTDTQY TRBV5-1 NA few
AWSPDGYYGYT TRBV30 NA few
ASSPGLHGGTEAF TRBV7-3 NA many
ASSPHGRAVADTEAF TRBV5-1 NA NA
ASSQSGTSQYNEQF TRBV3-1 NA few
ASSSGTGAGHT TRBV7-3 TRBD1 NA
ASSSSQIMNTEAF TRBV13 NA NA
ATRLAEDVEQF TRBV12-3/TRBV12-4 TRBD2 NA
ASSDRDGSNTGELF TRBV5-4 NA few
ATSDPGQSYNEQF TRBV24-1 TRBD1 NA
ASSQDHSRIQPQH TRBV4-1 NA few
SARGGEETQY TRBV20-1 NA many
SAATSADTQY TRBV20-1 TRBD2 many
ASTFSGGPRETQY TRBV6-1 TRBD2 few
ASSLGTSGGEETQY TRBV11-2 TRBD2 few
ASSPDRETQY TRBV6-1 NA NA
ASSYGGTQY TRBV6-5 NA few
ASSELGGNTEAF TRBV25-1 NA few
ASSQTGDTQY TRBV3-1 TRBD1 NA
ASSHPTGELF TRBV27 NA many
ASSPRGTGTGELF TRBV7-9 TRBD1 NA
ASSEDSYYGYT TRBV6-5 NA NA
ATSDTRGAPFTQY TRBV24-1 NA many
ASSQAARASSGNTIY TRBV4-2 NA few
ASSSLVISNYGYT TRBV7-9 NA few
ASRQTGVNNEQF TRBV6-4 NA NA
ASSFDGGNEQF TRBV7-2 NA NA
ASSFGHTTGELF TRBV7-9 NA NA
ASRSSGGAGVKTQY TRBV2 TRBD2 few
ASIRDASNYGYT TRBV6-1 NA many
ASSRDTYTDTQY TRBV2 NA NA
ASSLQGPTEAF TRBV27 NA NA
ASSLRRTGGSTGELF TRBV19 NA NA
ASSTRDRITGELF TRBV11-2 TRBD1 NA
ASRERDRTDTQF TRBV2 NA many
AISGTGSGNTIY TRBV10-3 NA NA
SAHLRDRVADTQY TRBV20-1 TRBD1 NA
ASSLEGGVTDTQY TRBV5-8 NA few
ASSLVGGFEAF TRBV7-9 NA NA
ASSLDGENTGELF TRBV5-1 NA few
AISESGGSPPGEAF TRBV10-3 NA many
ASSAHIVTDTQY TRBV9 NA NA
ASAGQGGIKNEQF TRBV6-1 TRBD1 few
SAQLGTVSNQPQH TRBV20-1 TRBD1 few
ASSLTIQGVRSTDTQY TRBV11-2 TRBD1 many
ASSLSVQVGQF TRBV12-3/TRBV12-4 NA NA
ASSTQGVGEKLF TRBV19 TRBD1 NA
ASSRETSGTIGDTQY TRBV4-2 NA once
ASSFEVGDYGYT TRBV5-5 NA NA
ASRGTWGTQY TRBV2 NA few